The following is a T cell receptor (beta chain) sequence with its context. The antigen is unknown. This specimen comes from a study of CD8 T cell repertoires and HIV-1 epitope variants. Study details: Controls were a CMV, EBV and flu pool, Ebola AY9, and no peptide.

Sequencing of TCR beta CDR3 used immunoSEQ survey depth. Repertoires were generated with immunoSEQ multiplex PCR, while TCRdb's copy carries only in-frame clones and drops some. The sample carries around 6,300 clones, more than 55% recorded once. V was clipped by 0 bases and J by 4 bases, with 8 bases between them. Germline V CDR1 and CDR2: SGHNT, YYREEE (reference sequence). The CDR3 runs 14 residues. Study findings and constraints: Beta chains alone show antigen proliferation, not cytokine profile or function. Eight to ten TCR beta clonotypes were antigen-specific, more than five apparently recognizing autologous or escape variants.

This TCR derives from a male donor with HIV. The sequenced material came from cultured CD8+ T cells derived from PBMCs. The V call is TRBV5-4, the J call TRBJ2-1; D unresolved. In DNA form, the CDR3 reads TGTGCCAGCAGCTTGGTTGAGAAGTACAATGAGCAGTTCTTC. Its protein is CASSLVEKYNEQFF.